Listed here is a single T cell receptor (beta chain). This sample is part of a study of blood T cell repertoires in COVID-19. Study in general: COVID-19 samples, acute and convalescent, were from the United States, Italy and Spain. Sample material is recorded as cDNA or gDNA derived from T cells, B-cell-depleted T cells, or PBMCs.

Enrolled during active infection, Seattle patients were then followed longitudinally. Authors' data handling: Cell counts per sample came from amplifying reference gene primers. Sequencing used immunoSEQ multiplex PCR; TCRdb keeps in-frame clones, though not all of them. The V and J calls and clone size come from that table; D and trimming were worked out from the DNA. This sample has 120,000 to 150,000 clones, with approximately 85% found just once. Germline lookup yields CDR1 SGHTA and CDR2 FQGTGA. Unmatched junction bases numbered 16, after V lost 2 bases and J lost 4 bases. The CDR3 spans 18 residues.

Sequenced input: peripheral blood. The gene calls are TRBV7-3 and TRBJ1-2; 7 bases map to TRBD1. The TCR comes from a woman aged 60-75 years with COVID-19, enrolled during active disease. This chain's CDR3 is CASSLSGQGGVKVYGYTF. CDR3 DNA: TGTGCCAGCAGCTTATCTGGGCAGGGGGGTGTCAAGGTCTATGGCTACACCTTC.